One sample yielded the 28 T cell receptor beta chains listed below, sequenced in a study of PD-1 blockade in classical Hodgkin lymphoma. The repertoire was sequenced with immunoSEQ multiplex PCR; TCRdb's copy has only in-frame clones and lacks some. The table shows about 94,000 clones, with approximately 92% occurring only once. With no exception, relapse followed autologous stem cell transplantation in all patients, and brentuximab vedotin exposure varied. This sample comprised peripheral blood mononuclear cells (PBMCs), obtained before the second cycle of nivolumab. The receptor set was obtained from a human donor with classical Hodgkin lymphoma.

The chain recombines TRBV21-1 with TRBJ1-3. TRBV21-1 is described as a pseudogene. The CDR3 has 14 residues. In DNA form, the CDR3 reads TGTGCCAGCAGGGGGGAGGGGCCTGGAAACACCATATATTTT. It yields the protein CASRGEGPGNTIYF.

J is TRBJ2-5 and V is TRBV6-6; the match to TRBD2 covers 7 bases. The V gene end was trimmed by 8 bases and the J gene end by 7 bases; junction bases not matched to a gene: 1. This CDR3 has 10 residues. The germline gives CDR1 MNHNY, CDR2 SVGAGI (reference sequence). The CDR3 DNA reads TGTGCCAGCGGGGAGGGGACCCAGTACTTC. Amino acid sequence: CASGEGTQYF.

The V call is TRBV5-1, the J call TRBJ2-3, with TRBD2 matching over 10 bases. Germline trimming cut 0 bases from V and 3 bases from J; bases unmatched to any gene: 4. CDR3 size: 16 residues. Germline CDR1 is SGHRS and CDR2 is YFSETQ. CDR3 amino acids: CASSLGLAGVTDTQYF. Here the CDR3 DNA reads TGCGCCAGCAGCTTGGGGCTAGCGGGAGTGACAGATACGCAGTATTTT.

This chain links TRBV5-1 with TRBJ1-1, with 7 bases identical to TRBD1. Per germline, CDR1 SGHRS and CDR2 YFSETQ. The CDR3 covers 14 residues. Trimming removed 1 base from V and 6 bases from J; junction bases left unmatched: 6. The DNA of the CDR3 is TGCGCCAGCAGCTTGAAGGGGGCAGAATCTGAAGCTTTCTTT. Amino acid sequence: CASSLKGAESEAFF.

This chain joins TRBV7-9 and TRBJ1-2; D might be TRBD1 (5 bases). The germline CDR1 and CDR2 sequences are SEHNR and FQNEAQ (reference sequence). The CDR3 is made up of 17 amino acids. V was shortened by 3 bases and J by 2 bases, with 19 bases between the two germline ends. In DNA, the CDR3 is TGTGCCAGCAGCTTGATTTTTGGTACTGGACAAAACTATGGCTACACCTTC. Residues: CASSLIFGTGQNYGYTF.

The DNA of the CDR3 is TGTGCCAGCAGTTCGGGACTAGCGGGCACAGATACGCAGTATTTT. This encodes CASSSGLAGTDTQYF. The chain employs TRBV28 and TRBJ2-3; TRBD2 agrees at 11 bases. The V segment lost 4 bases and the J segment 1 base; nucleotides outside the gene matches: 1. This CDR3 comprises 15 residues. Germline values: CDR1 MDHEN, CDR2 SYDVKM.

The rearrangement joins TRBV7-2 to TRBJ1-6; perhaps TRBD1 as D (6 bases). Trimming shortened V by 1 base and J by 5 bases, and 15 bases separated the two germline ends. This CDR3 has 17 residues. The V gene's germline CDR1 is SGHTA and CDR2 FQGNSA. This CDR3 is CASSLGIFGQNNSPLHF. In DNA, the CDR3 is TGTGCCAGCAGCTTAGGTATCTTCGGACAGAATAATTCACCCCTCCACTTT.

The chain has TRBV11-2 and TRBJ2-5; unclear D gene. V was clipped by 3 bases and J by 4 bases, with 3 bases between them. CDR1 is SGHAT and CDR2 is FQNNGV in the germline V gene. The CDR3 covers 11 residues. CDR3 DNA sequence: TGTGCCAGCAGCTTTTCAGAGACCCAGTACTTC. It codes for CASSFSETQYF.

This sequence joins TRBV19 and TRBJ2-5; no clear D gene. Per the germline V gene, CDR1 is LNHDA and CDR2 is SQIVND (reference sequence). The V gene lost 0 bases and the J gene lost 6 bases, with 8 bases spanning the gap. The CDR3 is 13 amino acids. CDR3 sequence reads: CASSIEGKKTQYF. The CDR3 coding sequence is TGTGCCAGTAGTATAGAGGGCAAGAAGACCCAGTACTTC.

V gene TRBV5-1 combines with J gene TRBJ2-1, with 7 bases that match TRBD2. Germline CDR1 reads SGHRS; CDR2 reads YFSETQ. Germline trimming cut 3 bases from V and 0 bases from J; bases unmatched to any gene: 18. CDR3 size: 20 residues. The CDR3 protein is CASSSIYGVPGGSSYNEQFF. The CDR3, as DNA: TGCGCCAGCAGCTCTATCTACGGGGTCCCCGGGGGGAGCTCCTACAATGAGCAGTTCTTC.

The chain links TRBV4-1 to TRBJ2-7; unclear D gene. V lost 1 base to trimming and J lost 4 bases, with 11 bases between them. The CDR3 spans 14 residues. The V gene's germline CDR1 is MGHRA and CDR2 YSYEKL. Here the CDR3 reads CASSQADSGYEQYF. CDR3 bases: TGCGCCAGCAGCCAAGCAGACTCGGGTTACGAGCAGTACTTC.

The V gene is TRBV7-9, the J gene TRBJ1-2; D is uncertain. The CDR3 totals 13 residues. Germline loops: CDR1 SEHNR, CDR2 FQNEAQ (reference sequence). V lost 4 bases and J lost 8, with 14 bases in between. This CDR3 reads CASSSHQLEGYTF. Here the CDR3 DNA reads TGTGCCAGCAGCTCTCATCAATTGGAGGGCTACACCTTC.

This chain connects TRBV6-1 to TRBJ2-7; D might be TRBD2 (7 bases). The CDR3 has 14 residues. From germline, CDR1 is MNHNS and CDR2 SASEGT. V was cut by 11 bases and J by 7 bases, with 24 bases left in between. The CDR3 DNA is TGTGCCGCGGAACCAGGGAGGGGGGTTGGAGAGCAGTACTTC. This gives the protein CAAEPGRGVGEQYF.

The rearrangement links TRBV12-2 to TRBJ1-1. TRBV12-2 is recorded as a pseudogene. The CDR3 contains 15 residues. CDR3 protein: CASRLGARKNTEAFF. As DNA, the CDR3 is TGTGCAAGTCGCTTAGGAGCTCGGAAGAACACTGAAGCTTTCTTT.

The CDR3 DNA reads TGTGCCAGCAGTTCCCGGGGTAACTATGGCTACACCTTC. Encoded protein: CASSSRGNYGYTF. The chain couples TRBV7-9 to TRBJ1-2, with unresolved D. There are 13 residues in the CDR3. The germline V and J ends were trimmed by 6 bases and 1 base, with 9 bases remaining between them. Germline V gives CDR1 SEHNR, CDR2 FQNEAQ (reference sequence).

The chain combines TRBV27 with TRBJ2-2, with 11 bases fitting TRBD2. This CDR3 region has 17 residues. V dropped 6 bases and J dropped 0; count of bases not matched to a gene: 6. Looked up from germline, CDR1 is MNHEY and CDR2 is SMNVEV (reference sequence). The CDR3 sequence: CASSPGTSGANTGELFF. DNA of the CDR3: TGTGCCAGCAGCCCCGGGACTAGCGGCGCGAACACCGGGGAGCTGTTTTTT.

The chain has TRBV6-5 and TRBJ1-2, with D possibly TRBD1 on 6 matching bases. Germline V CDR1 and CDR2: MNHEY, SVGAGI. There are 14 residues in the CDR3. Trimming removed 0 bases at V and 5 bases at J, with 10 bases between. The CDR3 bases are TGTGCCAGCAGTTACTCAACAGGGTATTATGGCTACACCTTC. Translated, it gives CASSYSTGYYGYTF.

V gene TRBV7-9 combines with J gene TRBJ1-2, with no clear D. The CDR3 extends over 12 amino acids. V lost 8 bases to trimming and J lost 7 bases, with 14 bases between them. Germline V lookup: CDR1 SEHNR, CDR2 FQNEAQ (reference sequence). The CDR3 sequence: CASSSGYGGYTF. CDR3 nucleotides: TGTGCCAGCTCCTCGGGGTATGGTGGCTACACCTTC.

This rearrangement joins TRBV21-1 to TRBJ2-3; the D call TRBD1 from the table was never checked on the DNA. TRBV21-1 represents a pseudogene. The CDR3 has 18 residues. The DNA of the CDR3 is TGTGCCAGCAGCAAAGCGCGGAGGGGGCTCACTAGCACAGATACGCAGTATTTT. Residues: CASSKARRGLTSTDTQYF.

The gene calls are TRBV28 and TRBJ2-5; D unresolved. The germline CDR1 and CDR2 sequences are MDHEN and SYDVKM. This CDR3 spans 12 amino acids. V shed 8 bases and J shed 1 base, with 8 bases lying between them. The CDR3 DNA sequence: TGTGCCAGCTCCAGGATCCAAGAGACCCAGTACTTC. Its protein product is CASSRIQETQYF.

The gene calls are TRBV2 and TRBJ1-5; 10 nucleotides agree with TRBD1. Germline CDR1 SNHLY, CDR2 FYNNEI. V trimming: 6 bases; J trimming: 3 bases; junction bases outside the gene matches: 8. The CDR3 length is 16 residues. CDR3 DNA: TGTGCCAGCAGAGACGGACAGGGGGTTCACAATCAGCCCCAGCATTTT. Amino acid sequence: CASRDGQGVHNQPQHF.

The rearrangement links TRBV25-1 to TRBJ2-3; D unclear. CDR1 MGHDK and CDR2 SYGVNS come from the germline V gene. The CDR3 loop spans 14 amino acids. With 2 bases removed from V and 4 bases from J, the gap between germline ends came to 10 bases. The CDR3 DNA follows: TGTGCCAGCAGTGAACCTGCAGGCCCAGATACGCAGTATTTT. It codes for CASSEPAGPDTQYF.

This clone came up once. The V gene is TRBV6-1, the J gene TRBJ2-5; D gene ambiguous. Germline loops: CDR1 MNHNS, CDR2 SASEGT. Trimming removed 5 bases from V and 1 base from J, with 8 bases in between. This CDR3 region has 13 residues. The CDR3 coding sequence is TGTGCCAGCAGTTCGTTGGGCCAAGAGACCCAGTACTTC. It specifies CASSSLGQETQYF.

V and J are TRBV2 and TRBJ2-5, with a weak D call TRBD1 (6 bases). V was pared by 5 bases and J by 0 bases, with 7 bases between. The CDR3 has 13 amino acids. Germline V CDR1 and CDR2: SNHLY, FYNNEI. The CDR3 reads CASSRDNQETQYF. The CDR3 DNA reads TGTGCCAGCAGTAGGGACAACCAAGAGACCCAGTACTTC. Using reference TRBV2 and TRBJ2-5 for the parts outside the CDR3, the full variable domain is EPEVTQTPSHQVTQMGQEVILRCVPISNHLYFYWYRQILGQKVEFLVSFYNNEISEKSEIFDDQFSVERPDGSNFTLKIRSTKLEDSAMYFCASSRDNQETQYFGPGTRLLVL.

The chain's CDR3 is CASSRGGEPAELFF. The CDR3 DNA follows: TGTGCCAGCAGCCGGGGAGGTGAACCGGCAGAGCTGTTTTTT. The V call is TRBV25-1, the J call TRBJ2-2, with D possibly matching TRBD2 (6 bases). The CDR3 runs to 14 residues. Between the trimmed V and J ends, which lost 6 bases and 11 bases, there was a span of 19 bases. Germline values: CDR1 MGHDK, CDR2 SYGVNS.

The genes are TRBV4-2 and TRBJ2-5; 14 bases line up with TRBD2. Trimming removed 5 bases from V and 5 bases from J; junction bases left unmatched: 4. CDR3 length equals 15 residues. Germline V gene lookup returns CDR1 LGHNA and CDR2 YNFKEQ. This chain's CDR3 is CASSLTSGGAETQYF. DNA for the CDR3: TGTGCCAGCAGCTTGACTAGCGGGGGGGCCGAGACCCAGTACTTC.

The chain uses TRBV10-3 and TRBJ2-7; 9 nucleotides align to TRBD1. V lost 8 bases to trimming and J lost 5 bases; unmatched junction nucleotides: 10. Germline V CDR1 and CDR2: ENHRY, SYGVKD. This CDR3 has 14 amino acids. The CDR3: CAISGTGIWNEQYF. The DNA for the CDR3 is TGTGCCATCTCTGGGACAGGGATATGGAACGAGCAGTACTTC.

CDR3 loop: CASSPGNGELFF. In DNA, the CDR3 is TGTGCCAGCAGTCCTGGAAACGGGGAGCTGTTTTTT. The V gene is TRBV6-5, the J gene TRBJ2-2; D ambiguous. Trimming left V 5 bases short and J 7 bases short, with 8 bases between. This CDR3 comprises 12 residues. CDR1 MNHEY and CDR2 SVGAGI come from the germline V gene.